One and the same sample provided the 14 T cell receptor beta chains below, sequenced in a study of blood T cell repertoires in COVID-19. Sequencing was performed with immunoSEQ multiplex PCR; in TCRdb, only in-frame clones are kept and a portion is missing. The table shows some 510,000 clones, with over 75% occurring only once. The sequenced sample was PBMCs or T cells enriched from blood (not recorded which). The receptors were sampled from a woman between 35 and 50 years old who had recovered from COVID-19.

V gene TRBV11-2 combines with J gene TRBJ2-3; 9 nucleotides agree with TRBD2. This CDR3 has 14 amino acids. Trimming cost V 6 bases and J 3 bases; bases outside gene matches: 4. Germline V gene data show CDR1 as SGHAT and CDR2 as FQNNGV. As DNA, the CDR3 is TGTGCCAGCAGTGCGGGAGGGCGAACAGATACGCAGTATTTT. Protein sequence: CASSAGGRTDTQYF.

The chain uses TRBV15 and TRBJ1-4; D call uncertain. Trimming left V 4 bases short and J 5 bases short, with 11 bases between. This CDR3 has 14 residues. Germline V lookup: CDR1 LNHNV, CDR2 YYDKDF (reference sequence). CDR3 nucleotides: TGTGCCACCAGCAAGGCGGATCCCAATGAAAAACTGTTTTTT. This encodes CATSKADPNEKLFF.

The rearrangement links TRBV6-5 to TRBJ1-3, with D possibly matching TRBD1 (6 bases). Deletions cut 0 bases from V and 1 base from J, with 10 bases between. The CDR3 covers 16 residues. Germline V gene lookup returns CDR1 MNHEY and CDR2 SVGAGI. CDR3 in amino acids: CASSYSGADSGNTIYF. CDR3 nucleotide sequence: TGTGCCAGCAGTTACTCGGGGGCAGATTCTGGAAACACCATATATTTT.

The CDR3 is CASSGPSGTNPYNEQFF. The CDR3 region has the DNA TGTGCCAGTAGTGGCCCTAGCGGGACGAACCCCTACAATGAGCAGTTCTTC. The chain joins TRBV19 to TRBJ2-1; 9 bases fit TRBD2. CDR3 size: 17 residues. Germline values: CDR1 LNHDA, CDR2 SQIVND (reference sequence). Trimming removed 5 bases from V and 2 bases from J; junction bases left unmatched: 10.

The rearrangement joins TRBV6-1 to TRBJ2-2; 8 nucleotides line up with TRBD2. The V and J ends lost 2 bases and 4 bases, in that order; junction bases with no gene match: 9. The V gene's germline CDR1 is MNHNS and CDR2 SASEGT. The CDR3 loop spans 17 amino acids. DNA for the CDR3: TGTGCCAGCAGTGAACCCAGCTGGCGGGAGGTCACCGGGGAGCTGTTTTTT. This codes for CASSEPSWREVTGELFF.

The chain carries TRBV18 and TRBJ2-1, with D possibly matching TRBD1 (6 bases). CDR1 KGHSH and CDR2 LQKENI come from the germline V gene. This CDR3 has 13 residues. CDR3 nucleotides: TGTGGGTCCAGGGGTAGCTCCTACAATGAGCAGTTCTTC. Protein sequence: CGSRGSSYNEQFF.

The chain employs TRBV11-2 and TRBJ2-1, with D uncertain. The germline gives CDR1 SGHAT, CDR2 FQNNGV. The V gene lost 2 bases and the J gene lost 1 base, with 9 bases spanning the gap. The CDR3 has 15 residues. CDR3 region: CASSLRHGSYNEQFF. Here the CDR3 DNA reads TGTGCCAGCAGCTTAAGGCACGGGTCCTACAATGAGCAGTTCTTC.

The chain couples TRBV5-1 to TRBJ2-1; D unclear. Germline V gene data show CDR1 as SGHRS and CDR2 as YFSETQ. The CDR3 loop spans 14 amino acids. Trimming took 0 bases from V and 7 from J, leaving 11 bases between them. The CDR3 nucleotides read TGCGCCAGCAGCTTGGTCCCCGGTTTTAATGAGCAGTTCTTC. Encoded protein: CASSLVPGFNEQFF. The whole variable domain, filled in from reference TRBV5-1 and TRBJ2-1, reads KAGVTQTPRYLIKTRGQQVTLSCSPISGHRSVSWYQQTPGQGLQFLFEYFSETQRNKGNFPGRFSGRQFSNSRSEMNVSTLELGDSALYLCASSLVPGFNEQFFGPGTRLTVL.

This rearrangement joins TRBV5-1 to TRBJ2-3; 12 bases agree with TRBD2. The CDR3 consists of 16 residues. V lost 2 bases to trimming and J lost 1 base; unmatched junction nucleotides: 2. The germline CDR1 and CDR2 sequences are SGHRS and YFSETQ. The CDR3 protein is CASSFLAGGGTDTQYF. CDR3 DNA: TGCGCCAGCAGCTTCCTAGCGGGAGGGGGCACAGATACGCAGTATTTT.

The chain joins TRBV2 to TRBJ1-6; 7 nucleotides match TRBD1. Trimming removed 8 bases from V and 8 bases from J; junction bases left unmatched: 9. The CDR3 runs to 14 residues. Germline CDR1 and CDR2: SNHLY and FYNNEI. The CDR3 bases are TGTGCCAGCCTCGACAGGGATGGTCATTCACCCCTCCACTTT. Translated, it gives CASLDRDGHSPLHF.

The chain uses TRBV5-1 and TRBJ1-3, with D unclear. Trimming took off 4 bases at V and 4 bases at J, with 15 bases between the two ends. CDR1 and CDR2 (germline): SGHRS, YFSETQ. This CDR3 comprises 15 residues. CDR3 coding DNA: TGCGCCAGCAGCCAGCTCACGGGGAACGGAAACACCATATATTTT. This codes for CASSQLTGNGNTIYF.

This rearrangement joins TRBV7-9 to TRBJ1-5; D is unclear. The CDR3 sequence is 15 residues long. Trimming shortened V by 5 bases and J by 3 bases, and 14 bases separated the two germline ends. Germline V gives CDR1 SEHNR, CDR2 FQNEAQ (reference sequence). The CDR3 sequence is CASSPLLGPNQPQHF. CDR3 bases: TGTGCCAGCAGCCCCCTTCTTGGCCCCAATCAGCCCCAGCATTTT. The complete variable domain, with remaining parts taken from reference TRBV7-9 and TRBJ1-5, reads DTGVSQNPRHKITKRGQNVTFRCDPISEHNRLYWYRQTLGQGPEFLTYFQNEAQLEKSRLLSDRFSAERPKGSFSTLEIQRTEQGDSAMYLCASSPLLGPNQPQHFGDGTRLSIL.

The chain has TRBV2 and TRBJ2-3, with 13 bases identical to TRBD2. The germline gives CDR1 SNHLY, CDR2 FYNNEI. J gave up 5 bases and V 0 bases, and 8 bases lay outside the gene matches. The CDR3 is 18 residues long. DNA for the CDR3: TGTGCCAGCAGTGAAGCCCTACTAGCGGGAGGGAAACGAGATACGCAGTATTTT. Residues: CASSEALLAGGKRDTQYF.

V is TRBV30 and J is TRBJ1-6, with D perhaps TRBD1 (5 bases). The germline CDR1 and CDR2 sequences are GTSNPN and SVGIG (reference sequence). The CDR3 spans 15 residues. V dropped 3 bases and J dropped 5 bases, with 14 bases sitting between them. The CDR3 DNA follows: TGTGCCTGGAGGAATACAGGTTACAATAATTCACCCCTCCACTTT. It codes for CAWRNTGYNNSPLHF.